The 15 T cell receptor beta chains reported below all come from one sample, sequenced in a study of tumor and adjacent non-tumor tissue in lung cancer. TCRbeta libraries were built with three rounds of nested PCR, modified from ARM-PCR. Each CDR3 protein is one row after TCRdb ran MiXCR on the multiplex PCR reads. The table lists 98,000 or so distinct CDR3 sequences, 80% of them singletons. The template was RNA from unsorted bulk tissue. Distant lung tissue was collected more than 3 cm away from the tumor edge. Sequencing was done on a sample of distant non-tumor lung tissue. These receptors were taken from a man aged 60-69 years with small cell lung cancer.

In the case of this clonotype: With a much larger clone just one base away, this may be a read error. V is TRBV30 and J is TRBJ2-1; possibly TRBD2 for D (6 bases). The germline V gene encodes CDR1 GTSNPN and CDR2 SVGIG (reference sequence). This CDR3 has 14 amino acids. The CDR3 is CAWSSWEAYSEQFF. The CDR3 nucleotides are TGTGCCTGGAGTTCGTGGGAGGCCTACAGTGAGCAGTTCTTC.

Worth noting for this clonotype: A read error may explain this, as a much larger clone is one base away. The CDR3 nucleotides read TGCAGCGCCCGGGACACCTACGACCAGTACTTC. This sequence encodes CSARDTYDQYF. The J gene is TRBJ2-7, the V gene TRBV29-1; a possible D gene is TRBD1 (6 bases). Looked up from germline, CDR1 is SQVTM and CDR2 is ANQGSEA. This CDR3 region has 11 residues.

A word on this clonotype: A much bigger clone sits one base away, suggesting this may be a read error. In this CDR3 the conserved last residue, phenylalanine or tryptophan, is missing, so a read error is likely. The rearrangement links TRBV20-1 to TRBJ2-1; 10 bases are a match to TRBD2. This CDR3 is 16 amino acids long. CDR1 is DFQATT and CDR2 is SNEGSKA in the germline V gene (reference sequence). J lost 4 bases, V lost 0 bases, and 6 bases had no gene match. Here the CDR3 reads CSARDHASGSYNEQFL. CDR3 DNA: TGCAGTGCTAGAGACCATGCTAGCGGGAGTTACAATGAGCAGTTCCTC.

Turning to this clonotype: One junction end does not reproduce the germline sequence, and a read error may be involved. The CDR3 reads CDSGLMDMEETQYF. The CDR3 DNA sequence: TGTGACAGCGGTTTAATGGACATGGAAGAGACCCAGTACTTC. This chain joins TRBV12-3 or TRBV12-4 and TRBJ2-5; possibly TRBD1 or TRBD2 for D (5 bases each). The CDR3 extends over 14 amino acids.

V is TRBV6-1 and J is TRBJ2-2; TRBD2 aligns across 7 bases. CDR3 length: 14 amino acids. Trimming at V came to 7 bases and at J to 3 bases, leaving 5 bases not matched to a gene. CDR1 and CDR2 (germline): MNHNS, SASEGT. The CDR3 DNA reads TGTGCCAGCATACTAGCGTGTGACACCGGGGAGCTGTTTTTT. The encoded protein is CASILACDTGELFF.

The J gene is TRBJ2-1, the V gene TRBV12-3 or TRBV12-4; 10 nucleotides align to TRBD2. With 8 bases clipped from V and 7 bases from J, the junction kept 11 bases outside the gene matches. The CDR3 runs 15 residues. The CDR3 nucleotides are TGTGCCAGCTGCACGACTAGCGGGTTTTATAATGAGCAGTTCTTC. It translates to CASCTTSGFYNEQFF.

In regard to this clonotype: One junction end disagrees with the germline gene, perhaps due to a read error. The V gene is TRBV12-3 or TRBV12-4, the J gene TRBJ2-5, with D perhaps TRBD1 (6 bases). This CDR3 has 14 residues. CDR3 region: CASNLMNREETLYF. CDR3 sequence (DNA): TGTGCCAGCAATTTAATGAACAGGGAAGAGACCCTGTACTTC.

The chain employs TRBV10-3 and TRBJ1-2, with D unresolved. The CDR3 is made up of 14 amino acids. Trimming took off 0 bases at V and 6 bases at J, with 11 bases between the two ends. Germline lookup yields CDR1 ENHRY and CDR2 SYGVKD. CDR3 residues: CAISESPLNHGYTF. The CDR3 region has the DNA TGTGCCATCAGTGAGTCACCCTTGAATCATGGCTACACCTTC.

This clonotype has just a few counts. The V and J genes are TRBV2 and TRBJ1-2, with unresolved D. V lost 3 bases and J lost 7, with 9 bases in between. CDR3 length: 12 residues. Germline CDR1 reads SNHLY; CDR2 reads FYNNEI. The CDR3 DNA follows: TGTGCCAGCAGTGATAGAGGGTCTGGCTACACCTTC. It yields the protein CASSDRGSGYTF.

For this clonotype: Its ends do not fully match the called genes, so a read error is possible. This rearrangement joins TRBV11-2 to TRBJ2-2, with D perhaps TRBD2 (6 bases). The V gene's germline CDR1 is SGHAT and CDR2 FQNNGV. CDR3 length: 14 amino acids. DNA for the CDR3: TGTACCAGCAGCTTAGCCCGGGAGACCGTGGAGCTGTTTTTT. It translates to CTSSLARETVELFF.

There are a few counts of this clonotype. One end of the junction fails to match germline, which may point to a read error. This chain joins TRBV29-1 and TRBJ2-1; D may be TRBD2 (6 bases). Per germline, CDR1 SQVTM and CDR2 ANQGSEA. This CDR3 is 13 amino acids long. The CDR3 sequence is CSGARDFTIEQFF. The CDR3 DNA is TGTAGCGGCGCCCGGGACTTTACAATTGAGCAGTTCTTC.

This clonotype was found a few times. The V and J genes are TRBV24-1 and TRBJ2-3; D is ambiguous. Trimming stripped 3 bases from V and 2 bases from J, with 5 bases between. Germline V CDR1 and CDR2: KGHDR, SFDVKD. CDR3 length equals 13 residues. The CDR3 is CATSDRSTDTQYF. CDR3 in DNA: TGTGCCACCAGTGATCGCTCCACAGATACGCAGTATTTT.

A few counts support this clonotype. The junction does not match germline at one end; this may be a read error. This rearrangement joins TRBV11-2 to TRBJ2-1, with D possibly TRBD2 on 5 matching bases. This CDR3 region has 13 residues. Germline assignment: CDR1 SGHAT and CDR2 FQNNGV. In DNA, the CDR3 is TGTGCCAGCAACTTAGAGGCGGCGGGTCTTAAGATCTTC. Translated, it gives CASNLEAAGLKIF.

The CDR3 region has the DNA TGTGCCAGCAGCTTAGGATTAGCGGGAGGCTACTACTACTACAATGAGCAGTTCTTC. This gives the protein CASSLGLAGGYYYYNEQFF. The J gene is TRBJ2-1, the V gene TRBV11-2; 10 bases are shared with TRBD2. The CDR3 consists of 19 residues. Trimming cost V 1 base and J 3 bases; bases outside gene matches: 12. From germline, CDR1 is SGHAT and CDR2 FQNNGV.

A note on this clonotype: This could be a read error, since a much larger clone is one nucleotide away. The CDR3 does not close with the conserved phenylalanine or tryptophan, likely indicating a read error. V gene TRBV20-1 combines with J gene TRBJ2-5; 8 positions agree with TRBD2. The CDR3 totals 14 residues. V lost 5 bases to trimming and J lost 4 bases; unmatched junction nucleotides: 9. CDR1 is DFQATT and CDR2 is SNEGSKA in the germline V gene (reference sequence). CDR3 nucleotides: TGCAGTGCTCGTAGCGGGATAGGCGTAGAGACCCAGTACCTC. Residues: CSARSGIGVETQYL.